The clone carrying this T cell receptor (beta chain) was observed a handful of times. In building TCR beta libraries, iRepertoire HTBI primers were used together with Arm-PCR of CDR3 regions. TCRdb analysed the multiplex PCR reads with MiXCR anew, one entry per CDR3 protein. The table lists some 320,000 distinct CDR3 sequences, 15% to 20% of them singletons. As for time point: newly diagnosed GD, antithyroid drugs for less than 3 months. The authors made the TCR library using RNA they extracted from PBMCs. Patients met American Thyroid Association criteria for Graves' disease. The data belong to a study of regulatory T cells in long-lasting Graves disease. Trimming took off 4 bases at V and 3 bases at J, with 17 bases between the two ends. This CDR3 is built from 15 residues. Germline lookup yields CDR1 DFQATT and CDR2 SNEGSKA (reference sequence).

This receptor was identified in a female donor with Graves disease. The chain recombines TRBV20-1 with TRBJ2-3, with D perhaps TRBD2 (7 bases). The sample here was peripheral blood mononuclear cells (PBMCs), taken at new diagnosis, from a patient treated with antithyroid drugs. The CDR3 loop reads CSATRGEGHTDTQYF. In DNA, the CDR3 is TGCAGTGCTACCCGGGGGGAGGGACATACAGATACGCAGTATTTT.